This T cell receptor beta chain appears in the sequencing data of a study of cytomegalovirus exposure and HLA in healthy donors. The PCR ran on 60 Vbeta and 13 Jbeta primers. Assay used: immunoSEQ multiplex PCR; TCRdb lists only in-frame clones, some missing. The sample includes some 110,000 clones, around 77% of them seen just once. The CDR3 is 14 amino acids. V was shortened by 0 bases and J by 0 bases, with 7 bases between the two germline ends. In germline, CDR1 is SGHRS, CDR2 YFSETQ. Regarding this clone: The antigen is undetermined.

Overall study findings and caveats: According to a later analysis, donors in an Asian-associated ancestry cluster reportedly had fewer N-insertions than the roughly 660-donor mean.

The rearrangement joins TRBV5-1 to TRBJ2-7, with unresolved D. The sequence was collected from a man aged 45-65 years in good health and CMV-seropositive. The sequencing sample was made of PBMCs. The CDR3 reads CASSLGRSSYEQYF. The CDR3 nucleotides are TGCGCCAGCAGCTTGGGCAGAAGCTCCTACGAGCAGTACTTC.